The sequence of this T cell receptor (beta chain) was determined in a study of control samples from healthy donors and cancer patients. Profiled with immunoSEQ multiplex PCR; TCRdb holds only in-frame clones, not every one. The table has approximately 84,000 clones, almost 85% seen once. V lost 10 bases, J lost 2 bases, and 15 bases lay in between. Germline V CDR1 and CDR2: WSHSY, SAAADI. This CDR3 is built from 13 residues. This clone was seen a handful of times. The TCR originated in a woman in her sixties or seventies in good health. Input material: blood. This rearrangement joins TRBV10-2 to TRBJ2-7; a possible D gene is TRBD2 (5 bases). CDR3 region: CATRRGNTYEQYF. Here the CDR3 DNA reads TGCGCCACCCGCCGAGGGAACACCTACGAGCAGTACTTC.